A selection of T cell receptor beta chains follows, all from one sample in a study of blood T cell repertoires in COVID-19. Repertoires were generated with immunoSEQ multiplex PCR, while TCRdb's copy carries only in-frame clones and drops some. This sample has more than 80,000 clones, with roughly 90% found just once. The sample consisted of peripheral blood. These receptors were obtained from a human donor with active COVID-19. The donor label of this sample is uncertain. CDR3s include the opening cysteine and the closing phenylalanine or tryptophan. The order of the fields is CDR3 length, J gene, clone size, D gene, V gene, CDR3 DNA, CDR3 protein. A D gene is named only where the DNA matches it firmly. Clone size is given for some rows only: seen once, a few or many times, or a class if the clone is expanded.

length: 15; J: TRBJ1-4; size: .; D: .; V: TRBV5-1; DNA: TGCGCCAGCAGCCTCACCGGGTCCCCTAATGAAAAACTGTTTTTT; CDR3: CASSLTGSPNEKLFF
length: 13; J: TRBJ1-1; size: .; D: .; V: TRBV7-8; DNA: TGTGCCAGCAGCCCCCAGATGAACACTGAAGCTTTCTTT; CDR3: CASSPQMNTEAFF
length: 16; J: TRBJ2-1; size: .; D: TRBD1; V: TRBV7-9; DNA: TGTGCCAGCAGCACCTACAGGGGGATGACGAGCAATGAGCAGTTCTTC; CDR3: CASSTYRGMTSNEQFF
length: 13; J: TRBJ1-2; size: .; D: TRBD1; V: TRBV7-9; DNA: TGTGCCAGCAGCCCAGGGACAGGGTTTGGCTACACCTTC; CDR3: CASSPGTGFGYTF
length: 14; J: TRBJ1-1; size: .; D: .; V: TRBV4-1; DNA: TGCGCCAGCAGCCAAGCGGGGGGGCTGGCTGAAGCTTTCTTT; CDR3: CASSQAGGLAEAFF
length: 15; J: TRBJ1-2; size: .; D: TRBD1; V: TRBV7-9; DNA: TGTGCCAGCAGCTCGACGGATACAGGGGCAAGTGGCTACACCTTC; CDR3: CASSSTDTGASGYTF
length: 12; J: TRBJ1-1; size: .; D: .; V: TRBV7-9; DNA: TGTGCCAGCAGCATACGGACAGCTGAAGCTTTCTTT; CDR3: CASSIRTAEAFF
length: 14; J: TRBJ1-2; size: .; D: TRBD1; V: TRBV7-2; DNA: TGTGCCAGCAGCATCGGACAGGGGGCAGGGGGCTACACCTTC; CDR3: CASSIGQGAGGYTF
length: 14; J: TRBJ1-4; size: .; D: TRBD1; V: TRBV7-9; DNA: TGTGCCAGCAGCTCCCGGGACAGGGTCGAAAAACTGTTTTTT; CDR3: CASSSRDRVEKLFF
length: 16; J: TRBJ1-5; size: .; D: .; V: TRBV6-2/TRBV6-3; DNA: TGTGCCAGCAGTTCGGTAAAGTTGGTAAGCAATCAGCCCCAGCATTTT; CDR3: CASSSVKLVSNQPQHF
length: 16; J: TRBJ2-6; size: .; D: TRBD2; V: TRBV4-2; DNA: TGTGCCAGCAGCCAAGATGGGACTACTGGGGCCAACGTCCTGACTTTC; CDR3: CASSQDGTTGANVLTF
length: 16; J: TRBJ1-6; size: .; D: TRBD1; V: TRBV9; DNA: TGTGCCAGCAGCGTAGACGGACAGGGGTTTGGTTCACCCCTCCACTTT; CDR3: CASSVDGQGFGSPLHF
length: 15; J: TRBJ1-2; size: few; D: .; V: TRBV9; DNA: TGTGCCAGCAGCTTAACAGGAGTCATTAACTATGGCTACACCTTC; CDR3: CASSLTGVINYGYTF
length: 12; J: TRBJ2-3; size: .; D: TRBD2; V: TRBV10-2; DNA: TGCGCCAGCAGTCCTAGCGGAGATACGCAGTATTTT; CDR3: CASSPSGDTQYF
length: 12; J: TRBJ2-3; size: .; D: .; V: TRBV5-1; DNA: TGCGCCAGCAGTTCAAACACAGATACGCAGTATTTT; CDR3: CASSSNTDTQYF
length: 18; J: TRBJ2-7; size: once; D: .; V: TRBV15; DNA: TGTGCCACCAGCAGAGATCTTTCAGGGTCCAGCGTCGCCTACGAGCAGTACTTC; CDR3: CATSRDLSGSSVAYEQYF
length: 16; J: TRBJ2-3; size: once; D: .; V: TRBV11-3; DNA: TGTGCCAGCAGCTCAGAGGGGACGGGGGGCACAGATACGCAGTATTTT; CDR3: CASSSEGTGGTDTQYF
length: 16; J: TRBJ1-1; size: .; D: .; V: TRBV4-3; DNA: TGCGCCAGCAGCCAAGAAGCCGTTACGGACCCCGGAGGGGCTTTCTTT; CDR3: CASSQEAVTDPGGAFF